The clone carrying this TCR beta chain has more than one count but fewer than ten. Its cognate antigen is unknown. The data stem from a study of cytomegalovirus exposure and HLA in healthy donors. Regarding the study as a whole: Presence/absence analyses took donor sequencing depth as roughly uniform. In vitro assays verified that a few CMV-associated chains recognized CMV antigens specifically.

Losses at the gene ends were 3 bases for V and 5 bases for J; bases not matched to a gene: 1. From germline, CDR1 is MGHRA and CDR2 YSYEKL. The CDR3 has 15 residues. With 60 Vbeta and 13 Jbeta primers, the PCR was carried out. Libraries were prepared by immunoSEQ multiplex PCR; TCRdb keeps only in-frame clonotypes and omits some of them. Of some 150,000 clones in the sample, 76% were seen once. The chain couples TRBV4-1 to TRBJ2-5, with TRBD2 matching over 15 bases. The sequenced sample consisted of PBMCs. The clonotype comes from a female donor in good health and CMV-seropositive. The CDR3 nucleotides read TGCGCCAGCAGCCACGGGACTAGCGGGGGGGAGACCCAGTACTTC. This sequence encodes CASSHGTSGGETQYF.